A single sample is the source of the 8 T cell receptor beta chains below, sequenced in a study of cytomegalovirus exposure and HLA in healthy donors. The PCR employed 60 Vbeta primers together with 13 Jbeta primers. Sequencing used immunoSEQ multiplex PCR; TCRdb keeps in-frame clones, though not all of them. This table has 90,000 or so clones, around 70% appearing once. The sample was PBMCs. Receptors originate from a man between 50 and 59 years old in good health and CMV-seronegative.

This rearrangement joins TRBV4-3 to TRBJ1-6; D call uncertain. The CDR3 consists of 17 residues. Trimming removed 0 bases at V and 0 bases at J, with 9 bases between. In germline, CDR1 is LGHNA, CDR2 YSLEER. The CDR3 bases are TGCGCCAGCAGCCAAGATCGGTTGAGCTCCTATAATTCACCCCTCCACTTT. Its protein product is CASSQDRLSSYNSPLHF.

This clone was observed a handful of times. The CDR3 loop is CASSLGLASYEQYV. The CDR3 DNA reads as TGTGCCAGCAGCTTGGGACTAGCATCCTACGAGCAGTACGTC. V usage is TRBV5-6 and J usage is TRBJ2-7; TRBD2 matches at 7 bases. The CDR3 is made up of 14 amino acids. Germline V lookup: CDR1 SGHDT, CDR2 YYEEEE. The trim removed 0 bases at V and 1 base at J, leaving 1 base unmatched.

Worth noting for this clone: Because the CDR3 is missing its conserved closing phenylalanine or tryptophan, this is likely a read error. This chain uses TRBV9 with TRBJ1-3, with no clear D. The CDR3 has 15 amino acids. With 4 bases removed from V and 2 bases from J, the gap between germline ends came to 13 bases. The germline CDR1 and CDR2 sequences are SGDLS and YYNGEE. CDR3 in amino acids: CASSSRRETGNTIYV. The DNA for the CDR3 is TGTGCCAGCAGCTCCCGACGGGAAACTGGAAACACCATATATGTT.

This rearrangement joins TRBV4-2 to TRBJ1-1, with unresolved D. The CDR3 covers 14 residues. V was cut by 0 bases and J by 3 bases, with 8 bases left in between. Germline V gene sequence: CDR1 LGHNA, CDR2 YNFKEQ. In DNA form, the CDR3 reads TGTGCCAGCAGCCAAGATCGGGTGCACACTGAAGCTTTCTTT. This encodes CASSQDRVHTEAFF.

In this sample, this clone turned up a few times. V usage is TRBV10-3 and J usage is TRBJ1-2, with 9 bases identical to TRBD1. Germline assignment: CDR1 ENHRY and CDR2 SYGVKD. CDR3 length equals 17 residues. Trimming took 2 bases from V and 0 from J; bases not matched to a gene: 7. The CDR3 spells CAISERQGGGSNYGYTF. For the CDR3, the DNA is TGTGCCATCAGTGAGCGACAGGGGGGAGGTTCTAACTATGGCTACACCTTC.

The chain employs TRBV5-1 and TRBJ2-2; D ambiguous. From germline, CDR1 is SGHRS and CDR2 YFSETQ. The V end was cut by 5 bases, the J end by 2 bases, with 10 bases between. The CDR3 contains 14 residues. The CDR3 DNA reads TGCGCCAGCAGGAAGGAGACTAACACCGGGGAGCTGTTTTTT. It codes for CASRKETNTGELFF. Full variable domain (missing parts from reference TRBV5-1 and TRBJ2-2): KAGVTQTPRYLIKTRGQQVTLSCSPISGHRSVSWYQQTPGQGLQFLFEYFSETQRNKGNFPGRFSGRQFSNSRSEMNVSTLELGDSALYLCASRKETNTGELFFGEGSRLTVL.

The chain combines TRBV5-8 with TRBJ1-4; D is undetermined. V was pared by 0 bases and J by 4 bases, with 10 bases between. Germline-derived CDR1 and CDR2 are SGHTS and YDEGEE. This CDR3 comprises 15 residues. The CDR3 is CASSLGSGINEKLFF. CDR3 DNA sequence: TGTGCCAGCAGCTTGGGTTCAGGCATTAATGAAAAACTGTTTTTT. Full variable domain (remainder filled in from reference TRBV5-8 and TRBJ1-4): EAGVTQSPTHLIKTRGQQATLRCSPISGHTSVYWYQQALGLGLQFLLWYDEGEERNRGNFPPRFSGRQFPNYSSELNVNALELEDSALYLCASSLGSGINEKLFFGSGTQLSVL.

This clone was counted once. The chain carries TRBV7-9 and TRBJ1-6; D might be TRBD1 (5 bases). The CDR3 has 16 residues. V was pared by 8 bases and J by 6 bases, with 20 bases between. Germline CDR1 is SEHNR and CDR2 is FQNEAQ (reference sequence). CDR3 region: CASASTGGVSNSPLHF. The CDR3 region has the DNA TGTGCCAGCGCCTCCACGGGAGGGGTCAGTAATTCACCCCTCCACTTT.